This TCR beta chain was sequenced during a study of T cells in Graves' hyperthyroidism and ophthalmopathy. Study results and caveats: Separating ophthalmopathy from stable hyperthyroidism was achieved by a 13 V-J model. Most thyroid clonotypes that were expanded above 0.001 also turned up in blood. Onset of ophthalmopathy came a median roughly 6.5 months after the model predicted it.

This CDR3 region has 15 residues. The V end lost 2 bases, the J end lost 9 bases, and 17 bases lay between the germline ends. Germline V CDR1 and CDR2: SGHRS, YFSETQ. RNA transcripts served as the template for amplifying TCR beta CDR3 regions. The primer set for the first-round RT-PCR of the TCR CDR3 was HTBI. One entry per CDR3 protein, called by TCRdb with MiXCR from the multiplex PCR reads. The table shows around 500,000 distinct CDR3 sequences, with approximately 15% occurring only once. Graves' hyperthyroidism qualified as stable when ophthalmopathy did not progress within 18 months. This clonotype was observed a few times. Its cognate antigen is unknown.

The source is a woman aged 18-29 years with Graves' hyperthyroidism. Sequencing was carried out using blood. The genes are TRBV5-1 and TRBJ2-2; D is perhaps TRBD1 (7 bases). The DNA of the CDR3 is TGCGCCAGCAGCTTCCGGGCAGGGGGGAATCGGGAGCTGTTTTTT. Translated, it gives CASSFRAGGNRELFF.